The 8 T cell receptor beta chains below were found in one sample sequenced in a study of blood T cell repertoires in COVID-19. Clones were sequenced by immunoSEQ multiplex PCR, and TCRdb holds only the in-frame ones, with some missing. Of approximately 240,000 clones in the sample, more than 65% were seen once. The sample comprised peripheral blood. The receptors were sampled from a woman between 40 and 55 years old with active or convalescent COVID-19.

CDR3 nucleotides: TGTGCCAGCAGTTTGTCTGCGCCGGGACAGGCCATCCACGAGCAGTACTTC. Protein sequence: CASSLSAPGQAIHEQYF. The J gene is TRBJ2-7, the V gene TRBV28, with 8 bases aligning to TRBD1. The ends lost 3 bases at V and 5 bases at J; junction bases unmatched: 15. The CDR3 consists of 17 residues. CDR1 and CDR2 from the germline V gene are MDHEN and SYDVKM.

This clone occurred once. CDR3 DNA sequence: TGTGCCAGCATCAAAACTAGCGCTAGCTCCTACGAGCAGTACTTC. Its translation is CASIKTSASSYEQYF. The chain uses TRBV28 and TRBJ2-7; 7 positions match TRBD2. CDR3 size: 15 residues. Trimming took 7 bases from V and 0 from J; bases not matched to a gene: 9. CDR1 and CDR2 (germline): MDHEN, SYDVKM.

This chain joins TRBV2 and TRBJ2-5; D gene ambiguous. The CDR3 loop spans 13 amino acids. With 4 bases removed from V and 0 bases from J, the gap between germline ends came to 6 bases. Germline values: CDR1 SNHLY, CDR2 FYNNEI. In nucleotides, the CDR3 is TGTGCCAGCAGTGTGGCGGACCAAGAGACCCAGTACTTC. Translation gives CASSVADQETQYF.

The genes are TRBV5-1 and TRBJ1-6; D ambiguous. Trimming shortened V by 5 bases and J by 6 bases, and 15 bases separated the two germline ends. The CDR3 has 15 residues. CDR1 SGHRS and CDR2 YFSETQ come from the germline V gene. This CDR3 is CASRDNREPNSPLHF. CDR3 nucleotides: TGCGCCAGCAGAGACAACCGAGAACCTAATTCACCCCTCCACTTT.

The V call is TRBV29-1, the J call TRBJ2-2, with 8 bases identical to TRBD2. Germline CDR1 reads SQVTM; CDR2 reads ANQGSEA. The CDR3 spans 14 residues. Trimming took 3 bases from V and 0 from J; bases not matched to a gene: 0. This CDR3 is CSVERGANTGELFF. CDR3 DNA sequence: TGCAGCGTTGAGCGGGGGGCGAACACCGGGGAGCTGTTTTTT.

There are a few counts of this clone. V is TRBV9 and J is TRBJ1-2, with TRBD1 matching over 9 bases. The CDR3 spans 15 residues. The V and J ends lost 0 bases and 8 bases, in that order; junction bases with no gene match: 8. CDR1 and CDR2 (germline): SGDLS, YYNGEE. CDR3 DNA: TGTGCCAGCAGCGTAGGTGGGACAGGGACCCCGGGCTACACCTTC. Its protein product is CASSVGGTGTPGYTF.

V usage is TRBV29-1 and J usage is TRBJ1-1; D might be TRBD1 (6 bases). The CDR3 length is 12 residues. The V end was cut by 3 bases, the J end by 4 bases, with 9 bases between. The germline V gene has CDR1 SQVTM and CDR2 ANQGSEA. CDR3 region: CSVDGGPTEAFF. The CDR3 nucleotides are TGCAGCGTTGACGGGGGGCCCACTGAAGCTTTCTTT.

This chain joins TRBV12-3 or TRBV12-4 and TRBJ1-2; unclear D gene. V was trimmed by 3 bases and J by 4 bases, leaving 9 bases between them. The CDR3 is 13 amino acids. The chain's CDR3 is CASSLQQFYGYTF. In nucleotides, the CDR3 is TGTGCCAGCAGTTTGCAACAGTTCTATGGCTACACCTTC.